Shown below are 2 T cell receptor beta chains from a single sample sequenced in a study of T cell changes during pregnancy in multiple sclerosis. Profiled with immunoSEQ multiplex PCR; TCRdb holds only in-frame clones, not every one. The data contain fewer than 60,000 clones, more than 90% of them singletons. This specimen was peripheral blood, taken after pregnancy. The source is a female donor in good health, enrolled as a control in a pregnancy study.

V is TRBV7-9 and J is TRBJ2-1; 9 bases fit TRBD2. V was clipped by 3 bases and J by 4 bases; unmatched bases: 1. Germline V gives CDR1 SEHNR, CDR2 FQNEAQ (reference sequence). This CDR3 is 14 amino acids long. DNA for the CDR3: TGTGCCAGCAGCTTTGCGGGGGGGTACAATGAGCAGTTCTTC. Translated: CASSFAGGYNEQFF.

The J gene is TRBJ2-1, the V gene TRBV6-5; D possibly corresponds to TRBD2 (6 bases). V lost 2 bases, J lost 12 bases, and 11 bases lay in between. The CDR3 is 12 residues long. Germline V gene sequence: CDR1 MNHEY, CDR2 SVGAGI. The CDR3 loop is CASSYVGGAQFF. The DNA for the CDR3 is TGTGCCAGCAGTTACGTTGGAGGGGCGCAGTTCTTC.